The 32 T cell receptor beta chains listed next were all sequenced from one sample in a study of Ad26.COV2.S vaccination and SARS-CoV-2 variants. The treatment: some 20 received Ad26.COV2.S at low or high dose, single or two shots; several received placebo; per-sample allocation not given. Samples were taken on day 63 after the first vaccine or placebo injection. The protocol was immunoSEQ multiplex PCR, while the TCRdb copy is restricted to in-frame clones and leaves out a portion. The sample lists a few hundred thousand clones, around 82% occurring once. Sequenced here: peripheral blood, sampled in a trial of Ad26.COV2.S vaccine versus placebo. Every receptor here comes from a person aged 18 to 65 who received the Ad26.COV2.S COVID-19 vaccine or a placebo.

The genes are TRBV5-5 and TRBJ2-2; possible D gene TRBD1, 6 bases. CDR3 size: 13 residues. Germline lookup yields CDR1 SGHKS and CDR2 YYEKEE (reference sequence). Trimming removed 4 bases at V and 7 bases at J, with 11 bases between. CDR3 DNA: TGTGCCAGCAGCGTGACAGGTTACGGGGAGCTGTTTTTT. Its translation: CASSVTGYGELFF.

The chain has TRBV5-4 and TRBJ1-1; D is ambiguous. The ends were cut back, 0 bases at V and 7 bases at J, with 10 bases in the middle. Germline CDR1 SGHNT, CDR2 YYREEE (reference sequence). The CDR3 length is 13 residues. The CDR3 DNA reads TGTGCCAGCAGCTTGGCCGTGGCGGGTGAAGCTTTCTTT. Translation gives CASSLAVAGEAFF. Variable domain in full (rest from reference TRBV5-4 and TRBJ1-1): ETGVTQSPTHLIKTRGQQVTLRCSSQSGHNTVSWYQQALGQGPQFIFQYYREEENGRGNFPPRFSGLQFPNYSSELNVNALELDDSALYLCASSLAVAGEAFFGQGTRLTVV.

J is TRBJ2-7 and V is TRBV29-1; no firm D call. V was shortened by 4 bases and J by 3 bases, with 10 bases between the two germline ends. The CDR3 runs 12 residues. Germline CDR1 reads SQVTM; CDR2 reads ANQGSEA. CDR3 loop: CSVALIGYEQYF. CDR3 DNA: TGCAGCGTTGCCCTAATTGGCTACGAGCAGTACTTC.

The chain uses TRBV19 and TRBJ1-2, with D perhaps matching TRBD1 (6 bases). This CDR3 spans 14 amino acids. Germline lookup yields CDR1 LNHDA and CDR2 SQIVND (reference sequence). The germline V and J ends were trimmed by 3 bases and 4 bases, with 12 bases remaining between them. In DNA, the CDR3 is TGTGCCAGTAGTATGAACAGGGAGGCCTATGGCTACACCTTC. It translates to CASSMNREAYGYTF.

The rearrangement links TRBV21-1 to TRBJ2-7; the table's D call TRBD2 went unverified against the DNA. TRBV21-1 has pseudogene status. The CDR3 spans 15 residues. In DNA form, the CDR3 reads TGTGCCAGCACTCCAGGGGGGACTAGCGGCTACGAGCAGTACTTC. Its protein is CASTPGGTSGYEQYF.

The chain uses TRBV19 and TRBJ1-1; D might be TRBD1 (6 bases). Trimming pared 6 bases from V and 8 bases from J, leaving 22 bases between. The CDR3 totals 15 residues. Germline loops: CDR1 LNHDA, CDR2 SQIVND (reference sequence). The CDR3 DNA sequence: TGTGCCAGTAGGGGGTATTCGGGACAAAAACTGGAAGCTTTCTTT. Translated, it gives CASRGYSGQKLEAFF.

The chain employs TRBV27 and TRBJ1-5, with 11 positions matching TRBD1. CDR3 length: 15 amino acids. The germline CDR1 and CDR2 sequences are MNHEY and SMNVEV (reference sequence). Trimming at V came to 5 bases and at J to 4 bases, leaving 4 bases not matched to a gene. The CDR3 protein is CASSRGTGGNQPQHF. The CDR3 DNA is TGTGCCAGCAGTAGAGGGACAGGGGGAAATCAGCCCCAGCATTTT.

The chain couples TRBV9 to TRBJ1-2; D is unresolved. The CDR3 is 13 residues long. The V gene lost 2 bases and the J gene lost 2 bases, with 7 bases spanning the gap. The germline gives CDR1 SGDLS, CDR2 YYNGEE. For the CDR3, the DNA is TGTGCCAGCAGCGTTTCAGCAAACTATGGCTACACCTTC. Translation gives CASSVSANYGYTF. Combining the CDR3 with reference TRBV9 and TRBJ1-2 gives the whole variable domain DSGVTQTPKHLITATGQRVTLRCSPRSGDLSVYWYQQSLDQGLQFLIQYYNGEERAKGNILERFSAQQFPDLHSELNLSSLELGDSALYFCASSVSANYGYTFGSGTRLTVV.

This chain connects TRBV10-2 to TRBJ2-5; 11 nucleotides line up with TRBD1. J lost 7 bases, V lost 7 bases, and 8 bases had no gene match. The CDR3 covers 14 residues. Germline lookup yields CDR1 WSHSY and CDR2 SAAADI. CDR3 residues: CASNTPGTGGTQYF. The CDR3, as DNA: TGCGCCAGCAATACCCCGGGGACAGGGGGGACCCAGTACTTC.

J is TRBJ2-1 and V is TRBV18; 9 nucleotides match TRBD2. Trimming took 2 bases from V and 0 from J; bases not matched to a gene: 5. In germline, CDR1 is KGHSH, CDR2 LQKENI. The CDR3 sequence is 17 residues long. DNA for the CDR3: TGTGCCAGCTCACCAACGAGCGGGGGGAGCTCCTACAATGAGCAGTTCTTC. Protein sequence: CASSPTSGGSSYNEQFF.

This clone was seen a single time. This chain connects TRBV4-1 to TRBJ1-2; D is unclear. There are 16 residues in the CDR3. Between the trimmed V and J ends, which lost 4 bases and 3 bases, there was a span of 18 bases. Germline lookup yields CDR1 MGHRA and CDR2 YSYEKL. CDR3 region: CASSLLGQAGDYGYTF. The CDR3 nucleotides read TGCGCCAGCAGCCTCCTCGGGCAGGCCGGGGACTATGGCTACACCTTC.

J is TRBJ2-2 and V is TRBV7-8, with 7 bases aligning to TRBD2. Losses at the gene ends were 3 bases for V and 4 bases for J; bases not matched to a gene: 11. The germline gives CDR1 SGHVS, CDR2 FQNEAQ. This CDR3 comprises 17 residues. In DNA form, the CDR3 reads TGTGCCAGCAGCTTGTTTGTGGCGGGGGAGGTCACCGGGGAGCTGTTTTTT. It specifies CASSLFVAGEVTGELFF.

The rearrangement uses TRBV4-1 and TRBJ2-2, with a weak D call TRBD2 (6 bases). Germline assignment: CDR1 MGHRA and CDR2 YSYEKL. CDR3 length equals 15 residues. V shed 1 base and J shed 6 bases, with 12 bases lying between them. For the CDR3, the DNA is TGCGCCAGCAGCCAAGGGGTCGCGGGGTCCGGGGAGCTGTTTTTT. This sequence encodes CASSQGVAGSGELFF.

A single count supports this clone. The rearrangement uses TRBV18 and TRBJ1-1; a possible D gene is TRBD1 (5 bases). V lost 2 bases to trimming and J lost 4 bases, with 23 bases between them. CDR1 and CDR2 from the germline V gene are KGHSH and LQKENI. The CDR3 extends over 18 amino acids. CDR3 in DNA: TGTGCCAGCTCACCAATGGGGCGGGGTGAGGGTTATGGCACTGAAGCTTTCTTT. Encoded protein: CASSPMGRGEGYGTEAFF.

The chain carries TRBV6-4 and TRBJ2-1, with TRBD2 matching over 10 bases. Germline values: CDR1 MRHNA, CDR2 SNTAGT. The CDR3 loop spans 15 amino acids. The J segment lost 2 bases and the V segment lost 5 bases, leaving 3 bases of the junction unmatched. CDR3 region: CASSPLAGAYNEQFF. In DNA form, the CDR3 reads TGTGCCAGCAGTCCCCTAGCGGGAGCCTACAATGAGCAGTTCTTC.

The chain employs TRBV4-3 and TRBJ2-7, with D tentatively TRBD1 (6 bases). V was shortened by 5 bases and J by 4 bases, with 12 bases between the two germline ends. This CDR3 is 13 amino acids long. The germline gives CDR1 LGHNA, CDR2 YSLEER. The CDR3 nucleotides read TGCGCCAGCAGCTCCATTAGGGGGTACGAGCAGTACTTC. Translation: CASSSIRGYEQYF.

The rearrangement uses TRBV27 and TRBJ1-5; D is uncertain. The CDR3 length is 14 residues. CDR1 is MNHEY, CDR2 SMNVEV, per germline (reference sequence). V was cut by 3 bases and J by 0 bases, with 6 bases left in between. CDR3 region: CASSLFPSNQPQHF. DNA for the CDR3: TGTGCCAGCAGTTTGTTTCCTAGCAATCAGCCCCAGCATTTT.

The chain carries TRBV7-3 and TRBJ2-5; TRBD2 is a possible D gene (6 bases). V lost 5 bases, J lost 7 bases, and 14 bases lay in between. The germline V gene has CDR1 SGHTA and CDR2 FQGTGA. There are 13 residues in the CDR3. CDR3 residues: CASSQVQGGTQYF. In DNA, the CDR3 is TGTGCCAGCAGCCAAGTCCAGGGAGGGACCCAGTACTTC.

V gene TRBV30 combines with J gene TRBJ1-4, with a weak D call TRBD1 (5 bases). In germline, CDR1 is GTSNPN, CDR2 SVGIG (reference sequence). There are 15 residues in the CDR3. The V gene lost 0 bases and the J gene lost 6 bases, with 14 bases spanning the gap. The CDR3 here is CAWSVGGWSDEKLFF. The CDR3 nucleotides read TGTGCCTGGAGTGTTGGGGGATGGTCAGATGAAAAACTGTTTTTT.

This clone was counted once. CDR3 in DNA: TGTGCCAGCTCCCCGACGGACGGGGCCAACGTCCTGACTTTC. This encodes CASSPTDGANVLTF. The chain is built from TRBV18 and TRBJ2-6, with D unclear. CDR1 and CDR2 (germline): KGHSH, LQKENI. This CDR3 contains 14 residues. Between the trimmed V and J ends, which lost 6 bases and 4 bases, there was a span of 10 bases. Full variable domain (outside the CDR3, taken from reference TRBV18 and TRBJ2-6): NAGVMQNPRHLVRRRGQEARLRCSPMKGHSHVYWYRQLPEEGLKFMVYLQKENIIDESGMPKERFSAEFPKEGPSILRIQQVVRGDSAAYFCASSPTDGANVLTFGAGSRLTVL.

CDR3 loop: CASSLSPGDTQYF. As DNA, the CDR3 is TGTGCCAGCAGCTTAAGCCCGGGAGATACGCAGTATTTT. The J gene is TRBJ2-3, the V gene TRBV7-2; D is unresolved. Germline V CDR1 and CDR2: SGHTA, FQGNSA. The CDR3 spans 13 residues. V was trimmed by 2 bases and J by 5 bases, leaving 8 bases between them.

This sequence joins TRBV19 and TRBJ1-5, with TRBD1 matching over 9 bases. The CDR3 has 15 residues. CDR1 is LNHDA and CDR2 is SQIVND in the germline V gene (reference sequence). Losses at the gene ends were 8 bases for V and 9 bases for J; bases not matched to a gene: 14. Here the CDR3 reads CASRSGTGNARPQHF. As DNA, the CDR3 is TGTGCCAGTCGGTCCGGGACAGGGAACGCTCGGCCCCAGCATTTT.

This rearrangement joins TRBV18 to TRBJ1-6; D is possibly TRBD1 (5 bases). Per the germline V gene, CDR1 is KGHSH and CDR2 is LQKENI. Trimming removed 3 bases from V and 10 bases from J, with 13 bases in between. CDR3 length: 14 residues. In DNA form, the CDR3 reads TGTGCCAGCTCACCGGGGGAGTTAGACTCACCCCTCCACTTT. This sequence encodes CASSPGELDSPLHF.

This chain uses TRBV5-5 with TRBJ2-7; 8 bases agree with TRBD2. The germline V gene has CDR1 SGHKS and CDR2 YYEKEE (reference sequence). Trimming at V came to 4 bases and at J to 3 bases, leaving 12 bases not matched to a gene. The CDR3 loop spans 16 amino acids. The CDR3 loop reads CASSRRGSGTFYEQYF. In nucleotides, the CDR3 is TGTGCCAGCAGCCGTCGGGGTAGCGGGACCTTCTACGAGCAGTACTTC.

V and J are TRBV29-1 and TRBJ2-1, with 10 bases aligning to TRBD2. The CDR3 loop spans 15 amino acids. Germline V lookup: CDR1 SQVTM, CDR2 ANQGSEA. The J segment lost 7 bases and the V segment lost 7 bases, leaving 13 bases of the junction unmatched. CDR3 bases: TGCAGCGCTGCCGGACTAGCGGAGGGGGGGAATGAGCAGTTCTTC. Translating it yields CSAAGLAEGGNEQFF.

This chain joins TRBV19 and TRBJ2-1, with TRBD2 matching 8 bases. Trimming took 7 bases from V and 2 from J; bases not matched to a gene: 1. Germline CDR1 LNHDA, CDR2 SQIVND (reference sequence). CDR3 length: 13 amino acids. CDR3 loop: CASTGLAYNEQFF. The CDR3 DNA is TGTGCCAGTACGGGACTAGCCTACAATGAGCAGTTCTTC.

The J gene is TRBJ2-2, the V gene TRBV2; TRBD2 matches 7 bases. This CDR3 is built from 13 residues. The germline V gene has CDR1 SNHLY and CDR2 FYNNEI. The ends lost 7 bases at V and 7 bases at J; junction bases unmatched: 6. In nucleotides, the CDR3 is TGTGCCAGCAACCTAGTAGCGGGCGGGGAGCTGTTTTTT. Protein: CASNLVAGGELFF.

This clone was seen at least ten times. The chain couples TRBV19 to TRBJ1-5; 7 bases agree with TRBD1. Germline trimming cut 2 bases from V and 5 bases from J; bases unmatched to any gene: 6. The CDR3 spans 15 residues. The germline V gene has CDR1 LNHDA and CDR2 SQIVND (reference sequence). CDR3 region: CASSIQTGTHQPQHF. CDR3 nucleotides: TGTGCCAGTAGTATACAGACAGGGACTCATCAGCCCCAGCATTTT.

CDR3 sequence reads: CASSGGQGINYGYTF. In DNA form, the CDR3 reads TGTGCCAGCAGTGGGGGGCAGGGGATTAACTATGGCTACACCTTC. The chain carries TRBV2 and TRBJ1-2; the D gene is possibly TRBD1 (6 bases). The CDR3 is 15 residues long. The V gene lost 4 bases and the J gene lost 1 base, with 13 bases spanning the gap. CDR1 is SNHLY, CDR2 FYNNEI, per germline. Full variable domain (remainder filled in from reference TRBV2 and TRBJ1-2): EPEVTQTPSHQVTQMGQEVILRCVPISNHLYFYWYRQILGQKVEFLVSFYNNEISEKSEIFDDQFSVERPDGSNFTLKIRSTKLEDSAMYFCASSGGQGINYGYTFGSGTRLTVV.

The chain carries TRBV6-2 or TRBV6-3 and TRBJ1-2, with unresolved D. The CDR3 contains 15 residues. The germline V gene has CDR1 MNHEY and CDR2 SVGEGT. V lost 0 bases and J lost 0, with 8 bases in between. The CDR3 bases are TGTGCCAGCAGTTACTCGATCGCGGCTAACTATGGCTACACCTTC. Encoded protein: CASSYSIAANYGYTF.

This rearrangement joins TRBV6-2 or TRBV6-3 to TRBJ2-3; a possible D gene is TRBD2 (6 bases). Germline V gene lookup returns CDR1 MNHEY and CDR2 SVGEGT. The CDR3 consists of 14 residues. V gave up 5 bases and J gave up 8 bases, with 17 bases separating them. The CDR3 DNA is TGTGCCAGCAGTGTAGATCCAGCGGGTGGTACGCAGTATTTT. Translation: CASSVDPAGGTQYF.

The chain couples TRBV11-3 to TRBJ2-1, with D possibly TRBD2 on 5 matching bases. The CDR3 is 12 amino acids. V was trimmed by 5 bases and J by 7 bases, leaving 9 bases between them. Looked up from germline, CDR1 is SGHNT and CDR2 is YENEEA. CDR3 nucleotides: TGTGCCAGCAGCCCTCGGGATAATGAGCAGTTCTTC. It yields the protein CASSPRDNEQFF.